One T cell receptor (beta chain) is described in this entry. Its cognate antigen is unknown. For the second PCR, which ran for 7 to 11 cycles, a sample-barcoded 5' primer and a J-beta primer mix were used. The template-switch adaptor, which had 12 random nucleotides, put a tag on each cDNA molecule. TCRdb re-called the 5' RACE reads with MiXCR, one entry per CDR3 protein. This table has 600,000 to 800,000 distinct CDR3 sequences, around 21% appearing once. Germline V gene data show CDR1 as SGHTA and CDR2 as FQGNSA. The junction had 6 bases not matched to a gene; V was cut back by 6 bases and J by 3 bases. This CDR3 contains 15 residues. The sample belongs to a study of blood T cells in healthy people across ages. General study findings and limits: Nothing was known about donor CMV status, and this possibly confounded expanded clonotype changes. Diversity was higher, and naive CD4+ cells more numerous, in long-lived donors than in aged donors. Per-million-T-cell TCR beta diversity fell roughly linearly with age.

Sequenced: blood. This TCR was recovered from a man aged 70 or older in good health. The V and J genes are TRBV7-2 and TRBJ2-1; TRBD1 matches at 9 bases. The CDR3 bases are TGTGCCAGCAGTACAACAGGGGGCGGCTACAATGAGCAGTTCTTC. This encodes CASSTTGGGYNEQFF. The full variable domain, its missing parts supplied by reference TRBV7-2 and TRBJ2-1, is GAGVSQSPSNKVTEKGKDVELRCDPISGHTALYWYRQSLGQGLEFLIYFQGNSAPDKSGLPSDRFSAERTGGSVSTLTIQRTQQEDSAVYLCASSTTGGGYNEQFFGPGTRLTVL.